Included here is one T cell receptor (beta chain) sequence, with context. Its antigen is unknown. This specimen comes from a study of T cell responses to AZD1222 COVID-19 vaccine. Points from the study as a whole: Reports indicate that nearly half of spike-specific TCRs are directed at unmutated variant regions. Most donors were white British and more were female, and clonal diversity was possibly underestimated. Only 6 or 7 individuals given AZD1222 were seropositive at baseline.

This table comes from immunoSEQ multiplex PCR, and its TCRdb copy is limited to in-frame clones, with some not included. The sample yields under 250,000 clones, around 93% seen once. The sequence was collected from an adult in good health. The specimen comprised peripheral blood, sampled on day 0 of MenACWY control vaccination.

CDR3 sequence: CAISDTSGGADTQYF. Written as DNA, the CDR3 is TGTGCCATCAGTGACACTAGCGGGGGAGCAGATACGCAGTATTTT. The chain uses TRBV10-3 and TRBJ2-3; 11 bases agree with TRBD2. V dropped 3 bases and J dropped 4; count of bases not matched to a gene: 3. The CDR3 has 15 amino acids. Germline V lookup: CDR1 ENHRY, CDR2 SYGVKD.